These T cell receptor beta chains were read from a single sample in a study of cytomegalovirus exposure and HLA in healthy donors. This table comes from immunoSEQ multiplex PCR, and its TCRdb copy is limited to in-frame clones, with some not included. This specimen shows fewer than 200,000 clones; the ten leading clones hold approximately 6.4%. Input material: PBMCs. The source of these receptors is a man aged 30-40 years in good health and CMV-seronegative. Both conserved end residues are part of each CDR3. The order of the fields is V gene, J gene, D gene, CDR3 protein, CDR3 DNA. The D gene is left open where the match is weak.

V gene: TRBV5-1; J gene: TRBJ2-5; D gene: TRBD1; CDR3 protein: CASSMDRRQETQYF; CDR3 DNA: TGCGCCAGCAGCATGGACAGGCGCCAAGAGACCCAGTACTTC
V gene: TRBV7-2; J gene: TRBJ1-1; D gene: .; CDR3 protein: CASSPSTEAFF; CDR3 DNA: TGTGCCAGCAGCCCGAGCACTGAAGCTTTCTTT
V gene: TRBV5-1; J gene: TRBJ2-7; D gene: TRBD1; CDR3 protein: CASSLALQGAHEQYF; CDR3 DNA: TGCGCCAGCAGCTTGGCCTTACAGGGGGCCCACGAGCAGTACTTC
V gene: TRBV11-2; J gene: TRBJ1-4; D gene: .; CDR3 protein: CASSRSLNEKLFF; CDR3 DNA: TGTGCCAGCAGCCGGTCTCTTAATGAAAAACTGTTTTTT
V gene: TRBV7-9; J gene: TRBJ2-7; D gene: TRBD2; CDR3 protein: CASSPGLAGGPYEQYF; CDR3 DNA: TGTGCCAGCAGCCCAGGACTAGCGGGGGGGCCCTACGAGCAGTACTTC
V gene: TRBV27; J gene: TRBJ1-5; D gene: TRBD1; CDR3 protein: CASRGQGGQPQHF; CDR3 DNA: TGTGCCAGCAGGGGACAGGGAGGTCAGCCCCAGCATTTT
V gene: TRBV5-1; J gene: TRBJ2-7; D gene: .; CDR3 protein: CASSLAGAGGISYEQYF; CDR3 DNA: TGCGCCAGCAGCTTGGCAGGGGCAGGGGGGATCTCCTACGAGCAGTACTTC
V gene: TRBV18; J gene: TRBJ2-1; D gene: .; CDR3 protein: CASSPSTALRSEQFF; CDR3 DNA: TGTGCCAGCTCACCATCAACCGCTCTGAGGAGTGAGCAGTTCTTC
V gene: TRBV11-2; J gene: TRBJ2-7; D gene: .; CDR3 protein: CASSLNGGPYEQYF; CDR3 DNA: TGTGCCAGCAGCTTAAATGGAGGACCCTACGAGCAGTACTTC
V gene: TRBV6-1; J gene: TRBJ2-3; D gene: TRBD1; CDR3 protein: CASSLIGQADTQYF; CDR3 DNA: TGTGCCAGCAGCCTGATCGGACAGGCAGATACGCAGTATTTT